The 32 T cell receptor beta chains presented below share a single source sample, sequenced in a study of cytomegalovirus exposure and HLA in healthy donors. Vbeta (60) and Jbeta (13) primers were used in the PCR. Some clones are missing from TCRdb's copy, which holds only in-frame ones; the method was immunoSEQ multiplex PCR. The table includes over 60,000 clones, roughly 77% detected once. Sequencing input: PBMCs. These receptors came from a woman aged 25 to 39 in good health and CMV-seronegative.

The chain carries TRBV7-6 and TRBJ2-6; possible D gene TRBD2, 5 bases. V lost 1 base to trimming and J lost 0 bases, with 13 bases between them. Germline assignment: CDR1 SGHVS and CDR2 FNYEAQ. The CDR3 is 18 amino acids. The CDR3 region is CASSLDGGFSSGANVLTF. In DNA form, the CDR3 reads TGTGCCAGCAGCTTAGATGGCGGGTTTAGCTCTGGGGCCAACGTCCTGACTTTC.

The V and J genes are TRBV15 and TRBJ2-3; TRBD2 matches at 11 bases. The CDR3 loop spans 19 amino acids. CDR1 and CDR2 from the germline V gene are LNHNV and YYDKDF (reference sequence). V was pared by 0 bases and J by 4 bases, with 12 bases of the junction left unmatched. The CDR3 is CATSRDGVAGGPRADTQYF. The CDR3 nucleotides are TGTGCCACCAGCAGAGATGGGGTAGCGGGAGGGCCTAGGGCAGATACGCAGTATTTT.

V gene TRBV19 combines with J gene TRBJ2-4; the match to TRBD2 covers 10 bases. The germline V gene has CDR1 LNHDA and CDR2 SQIVND (reference sequence). J lost 0 bases, V lost 1 base, and 9 bases had no gene match. The CDR3 runs to 19 residues. The CDR3 bases are TGTGCCAGTAGTATAGGGCTACTAGCGGGGACCTTAGCCAAAAACATTCAGTACTTC. Protein sequence: CASSIGLLAGTLAKNIQYF.

This clone was counted a few times. V and J are TRBV27 and TRBJ2-1; TRBD2 agrees at 9 bases. Germline V gives CDR1 MNHEY, CDR2 SMNVEV (reference sequence). V was pared by 4 bases and J by 2 bases, with 9 bases of the junction left unmatched. CDR3 length: 17 amino acids. The CDR3 loop is CASSSLLAGDPYNEQFF. The CDR3 DNA sequence: TGTGCCAGCAGTTCCCTCTTAGCGGGAGATCCCTACAATGAGCAGTTCTTC.

The CDR3 nucleotides read TGCGCCAGCAGTACAAACCCGGGACTAGCGGGAGCTGACCGGGATACGCAGTATTTT. Translation: CASSTNPGLAGADRDTQYF. The chain is built from TRBV10-1 and TRBJ2-3, with 14 bases identical to TRBD2. V lost 5 bases to trimming and J lost 6 bases; unmatched junction nucleotides: 16. Germline CDR1 reads WNHNN; CDR2 reads SYGVQD (reference sequence). The CDR3 extends over 19 amino acids.

The V and J genes are TRBV19 and TRBJ2-7; TRBD1 matches at 10 bases. Germline CDR1 LNHDA, CDR2 SQIVND (reference sequence). Trimming took 3 bases from V and 5 from J; bases not matched to a gene: 4. The CDR3 length is 14 residues. The CDR3 DNA is TGTGCCAGTAGTATGGGGACAGGGGCTAACGAGCAGTACTTC. Its translation: CASSMGTGANEQYF.

This chain uses TRBV27 with TRBJ2-3; 12 bases match TRBD2. Germline CDR1 reads MNHEY; CDR2 reads SMNVEV (reference sequence). The CDR3 contains 17 residues. The trim removed 7 bases at V and 4 bases at J, leaving 12 bases unmatched. The CDR3 sequence: CASKGGASGRESDTQYF. The DNA of the CDR3 is TGTGCCAGCAAGGGTGGGGCTAGCGGGAGGGAATCAGATACGCAGTATTTT.

The chain uses TRBV6-5 and TRBJ1-3; 7 bases agree with TRBD1. The DNA end is a closer match to TRBJ2-2, so the J assignment may be wrong. The CDR3 is made up of 16 amino acids. Germline assignment: CDR1 MNHEY and CDR2 SVGAGI. CDR3 in DNA: TGTGCCAGCAGTTACCGGACAGGATCGGTCACCGGGGAGCTGTTTTTT. Amino acid sequence: CASSYRTGSVTGELFF.

This chain connects TRBV19 to TRBJ2-1; 9 bases are shared with TRBD2. This CDR3 has 16 residues. Germline CDR1 reads LNHDA; CDR2 reads SQIVND (reference sequence). Germline trimming cut 5 bases from V and 0 bases from J; bases unmatched to any gene: 5. CDR3 residues: CASSPIAGDSYNEQFF. CDR3 in DNA: TGTGCCAGTAGTCCCATAGCGGGGGACTCCTACAATGAGCAGTTCTTC.

CDR3 DNA sequence: TGTGCCAGCAGTACTGGACTAGCGGGAATCGAGCAGTACTTC. Protein product: CASSTGLAGIEQYF. V gene TRBV2 combines with J gene TRBJ2-7, with 12 positions matching TRBD2. This CDR3 comprises 14 residues. Losses at the gene ends were 5 bases for V and 6 bases for J; bases not matched to a gene: 5. Germline lookup yields CDR1 SNHLY and CDR2 FYNNEI.

The rearrangement links TRBV28 to TRBJ1-1, with a tentative D call TRBD1 (5 bases). The V end lost 3 bases, the J end lost 1 base, and 6 bases lay between the germline ends. The CDR3 covers 13 residues. Germline values: CDR1 MDHEN, CDR2 SYDVKM. The CDR3, as DNA: TGTGCCAGCAGTTTTAGGGGGAACACTGAAGCTTTCTTT. It codes for CASSFRGNTEAFF.

This clone turned up a few times. The rearrangement links TRBV7-8 to TRBJ2-2; 7 nucleotides align to TRBD1. Germline V lookup: CDR1 SGHVS, CDR2 FQNEAQ. The junction had 2 bases not matched to a gene; V was cut back by 5 bases and J by 5 bases. The CDR3 is 13 amino acids. CDR3 nucleotides: TGTGCCAGCAGCCTACAGGGGACCGGGGAGCTGTTTTTT. This gives the protein CASSLQGTGELFF.

This clone was found a few times. The V and J genes are TRBV6-4 and TRBJ2-2; 9 bases align to TRBD1. The CDR3 runs 14 residues. The junction had 2 bases not matched to a gene; V was cut back by 8 bases and J by 1 base. Germline lookup yields CDR1 MRHNA and CDR2 SNTAGT. DNA for the CDR3: TGTGCCAGCGGACAGGGGCTGAACACCGGGGAGCTGTTTTTT. It translates to CASGQGLNTGELFF.

The V call is TRBV29-1, the J call TRBJ2-7, with 7 bases matching TRBD1. CDR3 length: 12 residues. The germline gives CDR1 SQVTM, CDR2 ANQGSEA. With V trimmed by 5 bases and J by 3 bases, 4 bases remained unmatched. Here the CDR3 reads CSVRTGVYEQYF. The CDR3 DNA follows: TGCAGCGTTCGTACAGGGGTCTACGAGCAGTACTTC.

This chain joins TRBV9 and TRBJ2-1, with 14 bases fitting TRBD2. Unmatched junction bases numbered 4, after V lost 4 bases and J lost 4 bases. Per the germline V gene, CDR1 is SGDLS and CDR2 is YYNGEE. The CDR3 has 16 residues. CDR3 region: CASSLRLAGGYNEQFF. The CDR3 DNA is TGTGCCAGCAGCCTACGACTAGCGGGAGGGTACAATGAGCAGTTCTTC.

The V call is TRBV7-9, the J call TRBJ1-3, with a weak D call TRBD1 (6 bases). The V and J ends lost 4 bases and 4 bases respectively, with 17 bases between them. The germline V gene encodes CDR1 SEHNR and CDR2 FQNEAQ (reference sequence). This CDR3 region has 16 residues. CDR3 nucleotide sequence: TGTGCCAGCAGCTCCCACAGGGATCGATCCGGAAACACCATATATTTT. Amino acids: CASSSHRDRSGNTIYF.

The CDR3 loop is CASSVDRGQGQPQHF. CDR3 sequence (DNA): TGTGCCAGCAGCGTAGACAGGGGGCAAGGACAGCCCCAGCATTTT. This chain uses TRBV5-4 with TRBJ1-5; 10 bases match TRBD1. CDR3 size: 15 residues. Germline CDR1 and CDR2: SGHNT and YYREEE (reference sequence). The trim removed 4 bases at V and 7 bases at J, leaving 8 bases unmatched.

The rearrangement joins TRBV19 to TRBJ2-3, with 8 bases lining up with TRBD2. The ends lost 5 bases at V and 1 base at J; junction bases unmatched: 5. The CDR3 runs 15 residues. Germline values: CDR1 LNHDA, CDR2 SQIVND (reference sequence). In DNA form, the CDR3 reads TGTGCCAGTAGTCCTAAGCGGGAGCGCACAGATACGCAGTATTTT. It translates to CASSPKRERTDTQYF.

V is TRBV9 and J is TRBJ2-1; 12 bases map to TRBD2. With V trimmed by 0 bases and J by 5 bases, 0 bases remained unmatched. Germline loops: CDR1 SGDLS, CDR2 YYNGEE. The CDR3 consists of 15 residues. This CDR3 reads CASSVGLAGDNEQFF. The DNA of the CDR3 is TGTGCCAGCAGCGTAGGACTAGCGGGAGACAATGAGCAGTTCTTC.

The chain links TRBV30 to TRBJ2-7, with 8 bases lining up with TRBD1. The CDR3 has 13 amino acids. Per germline, CDR1 GTSNPN and CDR2 SVGIG (reference sequence). The trim removed 2 bases at V and 2 bases at J, leaving 2 bases unmatched. CDR3 region: CAWSKQGAYEQYF. In DNA form, the CDR3 reads TGTGCCTGGAGTAAACAGGGGGCCTACGAGCAGTACTTC.

The gene calls are TRBV6-5 and TRBJ1-2; perhaps TRBD1 as D (5 bases). Germline V gives CDR1 MNHEY, CDR2 SVGAGI. The CDR3 runs 14 residues. Trimming stripped 4 bases from V and 2 bases from J, with 11 bases between. The CDR3: CASSSPGYNYGYTF. The DNA for the CDR3 is TGTGCCAGCAGTTCCCCAGGGTACAACTATGGCTACACCTTC.

The V call is TRBV4-1, the J call TRBJ1-1; D perhaps matches TRBD1 (5 bases). This CDR3 spans 15 amino acids. Trimming stripped 2 bases from V and 4 bases from J, with 14 bases between. Germline V lookup: CDR1 MGHRA, CDR2 YSYEKL. As DNA, the CDR3 is TGCGCCAGCAGCCAACCCGCAGGGCACATCACTGAAGCTTTCTTT. It is translated as CASSQPAGHITEAFF.

This clone was seen a single time. This chain connects TRBV11-2 to TRBJ2-1; 10 bases are shared with TRBD2. J gave up 7 bases and V 5 bases, and 8 bases lay outside the gene matches. CDR3 length: 15 residues. Germline-derived CDR1 and CDR2 are SGHAT and FQNNGV. The CDR3 spells CASSPGTSVRNEQFF. The CDR3, as DNA: TGTGCCAGCAGCCCTGGGACTAGCGTTCGGAATGAGCAGTTCTTC.

The chain combines TRBV29-1 with TRBJ2-1; D is undetermined. Germline values: CDR1 SQVTM, CDR2 ANQGSEA. Trimming stripped 4 bases from V and 5 bases from J, with 18 bases between. The CDR3 is 15 residues long. The CDR3 DNA reads as TGCAGCGTTGGTCGGGTCGGTGGAGCTAACAATGAGCAGTTCTTC. Translated: CSVGRVGGANNEQFF.

The chain is built from TRBV7-9 and TRBJ2-3; 10 positions agree with TRBD2. The germline V gene encodes CDR1 SEHNR and CDR2 FQNEAQ (reference sequence). V dropped 5 bases and J dropped 1; count of bases not matched to a gene: 9. The CDR3 covers 17 residues. CDR3 amino acids: CASSPSLAGDGTDTQYF. The CDR3 nucleotides are TGTGCCAGCAGCCCAAGCCTAGCGGGAGATGGCACAGATACGCAGTATTTT.

Concerning this clone itself: This same CDR3 is encoded by further DNA sequences in the sample. V usage is TRBV19 and J usage is TRBJ2-5, with 9 bases identical to TRBD1. Unmatched junction bases numbered 9, after V lost 5 bases and J lost 5 bases. Per germline, CDR1 LNHDA and CDR2 SQIVND (reference sequence). The CDR3 totals 15 residues. The CDR3 spells CASSPGTGWGETQYF. The CDR3 coding sequence is TGTGCCAGTAGTCCCGGGACAGGGTGGGGGGAGACCCAGTACTTC. Combining the CDR3 with reference TRBV19 and TRBJ2-5 gives the whole variable domain DGGITQSPKYLFRKEGQNVTLSCEQNLNHDAMYWYRQDPGQGLRLIYYSQIVNDFQKGDIAEGYSVSREKKESFPLTVTSAQKNPTAFYLCASSPGTGWGETQYFGPGTRLLVL.

The chain carries TRBV14 and TRBJ2-3; D is undetermined. This CDR3 is built from 14 residues. V dropped 4 bases and J dropped 0 bases, with 8 bases sitting between them. The germline V gene has CDR1 SGHDN and CDR2 FVKESK. The chain's CDR3 is CASSLHASTDTQYF. CDR3 coding DNA: TGTGCCAGCAGCCTTCACGCGAGCACAGATACGCAGTATTTT.

About this clone: Relative to the germline gene, one junction end is altered; a read error may explain this. The chain carries TRBV7-9 and TRBJ1-2; possible D gene TRBD1, 5 bases. This CDR3 has 12 residues. Germline V gene sequence: CDR1 SEHNR, CDR2 FQNEAQ (reference sequence). CDR3 DNA: TGTTCCAGCAGCACGGGACTCTATGGCTACACCTTC. As protein: CSSSTGLYGYTF.

V is TRBV14 and J is TRBJ1-5; TRBD1 matches at 8 bases. The CDR3 sequence is 17 residues long. The germline V gene encodes CDR1 SGHDN and CDR2 FVKESK. The J segment lost 2 bases and the V segment lost 4 bases, leaving 10 bases of the junction unmatched. The CDR3 spells CASSLRDRYFGNQPQHF. CDR3 DNA sequence: TGTGCCAGCAGCCTCCGGGACAGGTATTTTGGCAATCAGCCCCAGCATTTT.

The chain carries TRBV2 and TRBJ1-1; 7 nucleotides match TRBD1. The germline V gene encodes CDR1 SNHLY and CDR2 FYNNEI. The CDR3 spans 13 residues. Losses at the gene ends were 6 bases for V and 5 bases for J; bases not matched to a gene: 6. The CDR3 is CASREGQYTEAFF. The CDR3 nucleotides are TGTGCCAGCAGGGAGGGACAGTATACTGAAGCTTTCTTT.

The chain has TRBV7-3 and TRBJ2-2; TRBD2 matches at 7 bases. V trimming: 6 bases; J trimming: 5 bases; junction bases outside the gene matches: 15. The CDR3 has 17 amino acids. Germline CDR1 reads SGHTA; CDR2 reads FQGTGA. CDR3 bases: TGTGCCAGCAGTTTGTTGGGGAGCGGGATTGGGACCGGGGAGCTGTTTTTT. Translating gives CASSLLGSGIGTGELFF.

This clone was seen more than once but under ten times. Relative to the germline gene, one junction end is altered; a read error may explain this. The chain joins TRBV7-7 to TRBJ2-5, with 10 nucleotides matching TRBD2. The CDR3 is 13 amino acids. Germline CDR1 SSHAT, CDR2 FNYEAQ (reference sequence). The CDR3 bases are TGTGCTAGCAGCTTAGCGGGGGGACGGACCCAGTACTTC. Translated, it gives CASSLAGGRTQYF.